The 20 T cell receptor beta chains in this list originate from one sample, sequenced in a study of CD8 T cells in ankylosing spondylitis. Whole-study results and caveats: Characteristic, it appeared, of ankylosing spondylitis blood was a TCR beta motif of eight highly homologous variants.

In TCRdb, the 5' RACE reads were re-called with MiXCR into one record per CDR3 protein. The table lists approximately 540,000 distinct CDR3 sequences, 10% to 15% of them singletons, with around 7% in the top ten. For these receptors, no antigen is known. Sequences were obtained from blood, either unsorted or a sorted T cell fraction (not recorded which). The receptors come from a male donor with ankylosing spondylitis.

This sequence joins TRBV5-1 and TRBJ2-3; D possibly corresponds to TRBD1 (5 bases). Germline V gene data show CDR1 as SGHRS and CDR2 as YFSETQ. The V end was cut by 0 bases, the J end by 8 bases, with 16 bases between. The CDR3 runs to 15 residues. CDR3 nucleotide sequence: TGCGCCAGCAGCTTGGGACAGACGGTCGCAGTTACGCAGTATTTT. Amino acids: CASSLGQTVAVTQYF.

This clonotype appeared a few times. This chain joins TRBV19 and TRBJ2-2; 7 positions match TRBD1. CDR3 size: 14 residues. The germline V gene encodes CDR1 LNHDA and CDR2 SQIVND (reference sequence). The V and J ends lost 8 bases and 4 bases, in that order; junction bases with no gene match: 7. The CDR3 protein is CASSGTAVTGELFF. DNA of the CDR3: TGTGCCAGTTCCGGGACAGCTGTCACCGGGGAGCTGTTTTTT.

This clonotype was seen a handful of times. The rearrangement uses TRBV29-1 and TRBJ2-5, with D possibly TRBD1 on 6 matching bases. The CDR3 consists of 13 residues. Germline V CDR1 and CDR2: SQVTM, ANQGSEA. V lost 6 bases, J lost 5 bases, and 16 bases lay in between. The CDR3 nucleotides read TGCAGCGTCCAGGGGACCCGAGGGGAGACCCAGTACTTC. The encoded protein is CSVQGTRGETQYF. Drawing the rest from reference TRBV29-1 and TRBJ2-5, the complete variable domain is SAVISQKPSRDICQRGTSLTIQCQVDSQVTMMFWYRQQPGQSLTLIATANQGSEATYESGFVIDKFPISRPNLTFSTLTVSNMSPEDSSIYLCSVQGTRGETQYFGPGTRLLVL.

This clonotype appeared a few times. The chain employs TRBV15 and TRBJ2-1, with 8 bases fitting TRBD2. The CDR3 spans 13 residues. Per germline, CDR1 LNHNV and CDR2 YYDKDF (reference sequence). V was clipped by 5 bases and J by 4 bases; unmatched bases: 1. CDR3 sequence: CATSRGGYNEQFF. In nucleotides, the CDR3 is TGTGCCACCAGCCGCGGGGGGTACAATGAGCAGTTCTTC.

This clonotype was seen a single time. The J gene is TRBJ2-7, the V gene TRBV6-1, with D possibly being TRBD2 (5 bases). Trimming removed 9 bases from V and 5 bases from J, with 20 bases in between. This CDR3 spans 14 amino acids. The germline gives CDR1 MNHNS, CDR2 SASEGT. CDR3 loop: CARLSLASSNEQYF. CDR3 bases: TGTGCCAGGCTCTCCCTAGCATCATCCAACGAGCAGTACTTC.

This clonotype was counted between two and nine times. This chain joins TRBV5-1 and TRBJ2-5; TRBD2 matches 14 bases. V lost 4 bases to trimming and J lost 5 bases; unmatched junction nucleotides: 7. This CDR3 is built from 16 residues. Germline CDR1 and CDR2: SGHRS and YFSETQ. The CDR3 spells CASSTGTSGRLETQYF. In DNA, the CDR3 is TGCGCCAGCAGCACCGGGACTAGCGGGAGATTGGAGACCCAGTACTTC.

The rearrangement uses TRBV27 and TRBJ2-3; D is unresolved. The germline V and J ends were trimmed by 8 bases and 1 base, with 10 bases remaining between them. Germline V gene sequence: CDR1 MNHEY, CDR2 SMNVEV (reference sequence). The CDR3 spans 13 residues. CDR3 in DNA: TGTGCCAGCCGCCTCGGTGGCACAGATACGCAGTATTTT. It encodes CASRLGGTDTQYF.

This clonotype has ten or more counts. The chain joins TRBV27 to TRBJ2-1; 7 positions match TRBD2. This CDR3 is 15 amino acids long. With V trimmed by 3 bases and J by 5 bases, 7 bases remained unmatched. The V gene's germline CDR1 is MNHEY and CDR2 SMNVEV (reference sequence). CDR3 nucleotides: TGTGCCAGCAGTTTCGGCAGGGAGGGGCACAATGAGCAGTTCTTC. It encodes CASSFGREGHNEQFF.

There are a few counts of this clonotype. The V and J genes are TRBV30 and TRBJ2-5; D is possibly TRBD2 (7 bases). V lost 1 base and J lost 4, with 19 bases in between. CDR3 length equals 16 residues. Looked up from germline, CDR1 is GTSNPN and CDR2 is SVGIG (reference sequence). The CDR3 region has the DNA TGTGCCTGGAGTGAGCGCGGGGGCTCCCGGGGAGAGACCCAGTACTTC. Translating gives CAWSERGGSRGETQYF.

The chain combines TRBV3-1 with TRBJ2-7; 9 bases fit TRBD2. The CDR3 extends over 14 amino acids. Trimming at V came to 4 bases and at J to 4 bases, leaving 5 bases not matched to a gene. Germline assignment: CDR1 LGHDT and CDR2 YNNKEL (reference sequence). The CDR3 spells CASSPAGGRYEQYF. The CDR3 DNA sequence: TGTGCCAGCAGCCCCGCGGGGGGGAGGTACGAGCAGTACTTC.

As concerns this clonotype: This may be a read error: a much more frequent sequence differs by one nucleotide. This rearrangement joins TRBV12-3 or TRBV12-4 to TRBJ1-4, with D unclear. The CDR3 contains 13 residues. The CDR3 protein is CASTVWSNEKLLF. In DNA, the CDR3 is TGTGCCAGCACGGTGTGGAGTAATGAAAAACTGCTTTTT.

The chain couples TRBV15 to TRBJ1-1, with 8 bases lining up with TRBD1. The CDR3 length is 14 residues. Germline assignment: CDR1 LNHNV and CDR2 YYDKDF (reference sequence). J was trimmed by 7 bases and V by 0 bases; bases with no gene match: 4. The CDR3 DNA reads TGTGCCACCAGCAGAGATCAAACAGGGGGTGAAGCTTTCTTT. It codes for CATSRDQTGGEAFF.

The chain carries TRBV2 and TRBJ2-1; 9 nucleotides line up with TRBD2. The CDR3 has 16 amino acids. Germline CDR1 SNHLY, CDR2 FYNNEI. J was trimmed by 8 bases and V by 6 bases; bases with no gene match: 14. The CDR3 sequence: CASSKNGGRASDEQFF. The CDR3 coding sequence is TGTGCCAGCAGCAAAAATGGCGGGAGGGCCTCGGATGAGCAGTTCTTC.

The V gene is TRBV20-1, the J gene TRBJ2-1; weak D call: TRBD2 (6 bases). The CDR3 contains 17 residues. Trimming left V 0 bases short and J 5 bases short, with 20 bases between. The germline V gene has CDR1 DFQATT and CDR2 SNEGSKA (reference sequence). The CDR3 protein is CSARDRRTGDGNNEQFF. For the CDR3, the DNA is TGCAGTGCTAGAGATCGGAGAACGGGAGACGGCAACAATGAGCAGTTCTTC.

This clonotype appeared many times. This chain joins TRBV25-1 and TRBJ2-2; a possible D gene is TRBD2 (5 bases). Trimming took 0 bases from V and 3 from J, leaving 5 bases between them. Germline CDR1 reads MGHDK; CDR2 reads SYGVNS. There are 14 residues in the CDR3. CDR3 region: CASSEYGDTGELFF. DNA for the CDR3: TGTGCCAGCAGTGAATACGGGGACACCGGGGAGCTGTTTTTT.

This clonotype was counted ten times or more. The J gene is TRBJ2-3, the V gene TRBV12-3 or TRBV12-4; TRBD2 matches at 10 bases. This CDR3 has 15 residues. V dropped 2 bases and J dropped 9; count of bases not matched to a gene: 8. The CDR3 protein is CASSLYEREGDTQYF. Here the CDR3 DNA reads TGTGCCAGCAGTTTATATGAGCGGGAGGGAGACACGCAGTATTTT.

The sample holds a few counts of this clonotype. The J gene is TRBJ2-2, the V gene TRBV11-2; 12 bases are a match to TRBD1. The germline CDR1 and CDR2 sequences are SGHAT and FQNNGV. V trimming: 5 bases; J trimming: 1 base; junction bases outside the gene matches: 5. The CDR3 covers 17 residues. The CDR3 region has the DNA TGTGCCAGCAGCGTAGGGACAGGGGGCCAGAACACCGGGGAGCTGTTTTTT. It yields the protein CASSVGTGGQNTGELFF.

This chain uses TRBV20-1 with TRBJ2-1, with D tentatively TRBD2 (7 bases). V lost 5 bases, J lost 0 bases, and 11 bases lay in between. CDR3 length equals 14 residues. Germline loops: CDR1 DFQATT, CDR2 SNEGSKA (reference sequence). Here the CDR3 DNA reads TGCAGTGCTTCCGGGGGGCTCTCCTACAATGAGCAGTTCTTC. Translation: CSASGGLSYNEQFF.

The chain employs TRBV5-1 and TRBJ2-3; TRBD2 matches 12 bases. Germline lookup yields CDR1 SGHRS and CDR2 YFSETQ. The CDR3 contains 18 residues. The V and J ends lost 0 bases and 1 base, in that order; junction bases with no gene match: 6. The DNA for the CDR3 is TGCGCCAGCAGCTTGGGTCTAGCGGGAGGGCCGGGCACAGATACGCAGTATTTT. This codes for CASSLGLAGGPGTDTQYF.

The rearrangement links TRBV6-1 to TRBJ2-2; possibly TRBD2 for D (6 bases). CDR3 length: 13 residues. The V gene lost 5 bases and the J gene lost 7 bases, with 11 bases spanning the gap. Germline V gene sequence: CDR1 MNHNS, CDR2 SASEGT. This CDR3 is CASSRLGGGELFF. CDR3 in DNA: TGTGCCAGCAGTCGACTGGGGGGCGGGGAGCTGTTTTTT.